What follows are 10 T cell receptor beta chains derived from one specimen sequenced in a study of regulatory T cells in long-lasting Graves disease. Sample time point: newly diagnosed GD, antithyroid drugs for less than 3 months. RNA from PBMCs was the source of the TCR library. Both iRepertoire HTBI primers and Arm-PCR of CDR3 regions were used to build the TCR beta libraries. From the multiplex PCR reads, TCRdb called clonotypes with MiXCR, one entry per CDR3 protein. The sample includes 300,000 to 400,000 distinct CDR3 sequences, approximately 16% seen only once; the top ten take roughly 27%. These data were likewise used in another study, on T cells in Graves' hyperthyroidism and ophthalmopathy.

Sequencing was performed on peripheral blood mononuclear cells (PBMCs), taken at new diagnosis, from a patient treated with antithyroid drugs. The receptors come from a man between 35 and 55 years old with Graves disease.

There are many counts of this clonotype. The genes are TRBV29-1 and TRBJ2-2; D possibly corresponds to TRBD2 (6 bases). The CDR3 length is 15 residues. V lost 2 bases, J lost 0 bases, and 10 bases lay in between. Germline CDR1 and CDR2: SQVTM and ANQGSEA. The CDR3 DNA is TGCAGCGTTGAACGGCGGGGCGCGAACACCGGGGAGCTGTTTTTT. Translating gives CSVERRGANTGELFF.

This clonotype has ten or more counts. The rearrangement links TRBV5-1 to TRBJ1-1, with TRBD1 identical over 8 bases. Germline loops: CDR1 SGHRS, CDR2 YFSETQ. With 4 bases clipped from V and 0 bases from J, the junction kept 17 bases outside the gene matches. The length of the CDR3 is 19 residues. CDR3 loop: CASSLFPGRTGIMNTEAFF. CDR3 sequence (DNA): TGCGCCAGCAGCCTCTTCCCAGGGAGGACAGGGATCATGAACACTGAAGCTTTCTTT.

This clonotype ranks as medium-sized (0.01 to 0.1%). The gene calls are TRBV30 and TRBJ2-1; TRBD1 matches at 7 bases. CDR3 length: 14 amino acids. Germline assignment: CDR1 GTSNPN and CDR2 SVGIG (reference sequence). Germline trimming cut 5 bases from V and 1 base from J; bases unmatched to any gene: 5. The CDR3 here is CAWHRDRSYNEQFF. The CDR3 nucleotides are TGTGCCTGGCACCGGGACAGATCCTACAATGAGCAGTTCTTC.

This clonotype occurred many times. The gene calls are TRBV28 and TRBJ2-7, with 12 nucleotides matching TRBD2. Losses at the gene ends were 4 bases for V and 3 bases for J; bases not matched to a gene: 4. The V gene's germline CDR1 is MDHEN and CDR2 SYDVKM. This CDR3 is built from 15 residues. For the CDR3, the DNA is TGTGCCAGCAGTTCCGGGACTAGCGGGTTCTACGAGCAGTACTTC. Protein: CASSSGTSGFYEQYF. Looking up the rest from reference TRBV28 and TRBJ2-7 gives the full variable domain: DVKVTQSSRYLVKRTGEKVFLECVQDMDHENMFWYRQDPGLGLRLIYFSYDVKMKEKGDIPEGYSVSREKKERFSLILESASTNQTSMYLCASSSGTSGFYEQYFGPGTRLTVT.

V gene TRBV4-1 combines with J gene TRBJ2-6; D is unresolved. This CDR3 has 17 residues. Germline V gene sequence: CDR1 MGHRA, CDR2 YSYEKL. V shed 1 base and J shed 1 base, with 11 bases lying between them. The CDR3 loop reads CASSQGPRKSGANVLTF. CDR3 nucleotides: TGCGCCAGCAGCCAAGGCCCCAGGAAATCTGGGGCCAACGTCCTGACTTTC.

Turning to this clonotype: A much bigger clone sits one base away, suggesting this may be a read error. J is TRBJ2-5 and V is TRBV9, with D possibly matching TRBD2 (5 bases). The CDR3 extends over 15 amino acids. Germline V gives CDR1 SGDLS, CDR2 YYNGEE. Written as DNA, the CDR3 is TGTGCCAGCGGCGTAGCTCCCCGGGAAGTTGAGACCCAGTACTTC. This encodes CASGVAPREVETQYF.

This clonotype showed up many times. The J gene is TRBJ1-1, the V gene TRBV6-2 or TRBV6-3, with unresolved D. Looked up from germline, CDR1 is MNHEY and CDR2 is SVGEGT. The CDR3 contains 15 residues. With 2 bases removed from V and 0 bases from J, the gap between germline ends came to 10 bases. The CDR3 sequence: CASSYPLRMNTEAFF. In DNA form, the CDR3 reads TGTGCCAGCAGTTACCCACTCCGCATGAACACTGAAGCTTTCTTT.

The V and J genes are TRBV5-6 and TRBJ2-5; no clear D. V was clipped by 4 bases and J by 4 bases, with 14 bases between them. Germline assignment: CDR1 SGHDT and CDR2 YYEEEE. This CDR3 comprises 14 residues. The DNA of the CDR3 is TGTGCCAGCAGCGTACTTAGCTCTGCAGAGACCCAGTACTTC. Residues: CASSVLSSAETQYF.

This rearrangement joins TRBV6-1 to TRBJ2-3; 13 positions match TRBD2. The junction had 6 bases not matched to a gene; V was cut back by 6 bases and J by 6 bases. CDR3 length: 15 residues. The V gene's germline CDR1 is MNHNS and CDR2 SASEGT. In nucleotides, the CDR3 is TGTGCCAGCAGACCGGGACTAGCGGGGAGCGATACGCAGTATTTT. Its translation is CASRPGLAGSDTQYF.

At least ten counts were recorded for this clonotype. The chain employs TRBV5-1 and TRBJ2-6; no definite D call. The V end lost 0 bases, the J end lost 1 base, and 5 bases lay between the germline ends. Germline V gives CDR1 SGHRS, CDR2 YFSETQ. The CDR3 is 15 amino acids. DNA for the CDR3: TGCGCCAGCAGCTTGGCCGAGTCTGGGGCCAACGTCCTGACTTTC. As protein: CASSLAESGANVLTF.